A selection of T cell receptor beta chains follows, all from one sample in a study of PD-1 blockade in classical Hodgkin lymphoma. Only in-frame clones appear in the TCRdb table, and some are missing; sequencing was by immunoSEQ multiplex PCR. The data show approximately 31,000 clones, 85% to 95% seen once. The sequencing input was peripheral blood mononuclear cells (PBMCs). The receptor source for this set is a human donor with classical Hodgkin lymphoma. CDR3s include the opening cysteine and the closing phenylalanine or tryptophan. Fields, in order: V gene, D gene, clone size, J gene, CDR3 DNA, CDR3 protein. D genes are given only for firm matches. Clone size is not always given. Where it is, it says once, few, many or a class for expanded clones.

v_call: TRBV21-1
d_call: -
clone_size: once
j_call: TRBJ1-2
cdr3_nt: TGTGCCAGCACCTTAGGTGGGAGGATCTATGGCTACACCTTC
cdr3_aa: CASTLGGRIYGYTF

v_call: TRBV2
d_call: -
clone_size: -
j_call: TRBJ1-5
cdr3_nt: TGTGCCAGCAGTGAAAGGGGGGAGGCGAATCAGCCCCAGCATTTT
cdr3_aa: CASSERGEANQPQHF

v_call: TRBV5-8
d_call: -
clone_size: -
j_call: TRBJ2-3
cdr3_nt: TGTGCCAGCAGCTTGGATGGGAGCACAGATACGCAGTATTTT
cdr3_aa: CASSLDGSTDTQYF

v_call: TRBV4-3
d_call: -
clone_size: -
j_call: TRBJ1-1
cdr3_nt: TGCGCCAGCAGCCAAGATCCACGGAACACTGAAGCTTTCTTT
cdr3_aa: CASSQDPRNTEAFF

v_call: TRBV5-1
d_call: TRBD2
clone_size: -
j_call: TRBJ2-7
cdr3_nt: TGCGCCAGCAGCCCGGGACTAGCTGAGGAGCAGTACTTC
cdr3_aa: CASSPGLAEEQYF

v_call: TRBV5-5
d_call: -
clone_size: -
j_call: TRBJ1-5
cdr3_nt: TGTGCCAGCAGCTTGTTTGGGCAGCCTAATCAGCCCCAGCATTTT
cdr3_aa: CASSLFGQPNQPQHF

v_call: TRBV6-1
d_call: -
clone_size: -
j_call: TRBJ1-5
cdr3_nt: TGTGCCAGCAGCTGGGGGTCAGATAGCAATCAGCCCCAGCATTTT
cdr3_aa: CASSWGSDSNQPQHF

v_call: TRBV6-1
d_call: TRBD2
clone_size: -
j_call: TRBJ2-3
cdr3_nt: TGTGCCAGCAGTGACCGGGAGGGAGTTGGAGATACGCAGTATTTT
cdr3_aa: CASSDREGVGDTQYF

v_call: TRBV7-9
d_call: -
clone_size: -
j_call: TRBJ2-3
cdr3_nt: TGTGCCAGCAGCTTTGGGGTTACGAGCACAGATACGCAGTATTTT
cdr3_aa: CASSFGVTSTDTQYF

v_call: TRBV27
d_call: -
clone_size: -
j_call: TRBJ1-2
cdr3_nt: TGTGCCAGCAGTTTATCGGGGGAGTATTGGTACTATGGCTACACCTTC
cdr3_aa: CASSLSGEYWYYGYTF

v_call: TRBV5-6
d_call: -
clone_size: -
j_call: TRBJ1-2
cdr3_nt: TGTGCCAGCAGCTTGGCCCGGCGGTACACCTTC
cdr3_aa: CASSLARRYTF

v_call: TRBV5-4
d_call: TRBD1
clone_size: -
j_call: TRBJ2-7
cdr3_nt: TGTGCCAGCAGCTCATCCGGGACAGGGTGGTACGAGCAGTACTTC
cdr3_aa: CASSSSGTGWYEQYF

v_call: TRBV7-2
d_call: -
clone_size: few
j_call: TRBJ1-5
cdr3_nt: TGTGCCAGCAGCACTCGGGAGTACAATCAGCCCCAGCATTTT
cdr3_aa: CASSTREYNQPQHF

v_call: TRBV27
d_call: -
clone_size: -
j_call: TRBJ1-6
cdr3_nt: TGTGCCAGCAGTATGGGGAATTCACCCCTCCACTTT
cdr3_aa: CASSMGNSPLHF

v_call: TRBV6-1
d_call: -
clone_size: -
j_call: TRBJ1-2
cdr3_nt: TGTGCCAGCATCTATCTGGCCGCTAACTATGGCTACACCTTC
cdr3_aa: CASIYLAANYGYTF

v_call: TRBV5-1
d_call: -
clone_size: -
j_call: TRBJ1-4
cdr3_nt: TGCGCCAGCAGCTTGGGCTCCTTGGGGCCTAATGAAAAACTGTTTTTT
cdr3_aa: CASSLGSLGPNEKLFF

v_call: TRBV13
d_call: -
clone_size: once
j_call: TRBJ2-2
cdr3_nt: TGTGCCAGCAGCTTAGCCGGGAAAGGAACCGGGGAGCTGTTTTTT
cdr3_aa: CASSLAGKGTGELFF

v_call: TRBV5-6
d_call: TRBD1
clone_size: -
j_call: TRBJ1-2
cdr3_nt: TGTGCCAGCAGCCGTACGGGACAGAACTATGGCTACACCTTC
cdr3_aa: CASSRTGQNYGYTF

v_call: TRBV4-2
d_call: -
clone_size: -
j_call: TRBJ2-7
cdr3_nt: TGTGCCAGCAGCCAAGAGCCCAGTGCGGCCTACGAGCAGTACTTC
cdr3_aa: CASSQEPSAAYEQYF

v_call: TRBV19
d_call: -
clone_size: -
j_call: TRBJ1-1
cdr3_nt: TGTGCCAGTAGTCGCCGACGGACGGTGAACACTGAAGCTTTCTTT
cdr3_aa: CASSRRRTVNTEAFF

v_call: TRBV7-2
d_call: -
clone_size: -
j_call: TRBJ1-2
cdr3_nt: TGTGCCAGCAGCCCGCCGGGACAATTGGGTGGCTACACCTTC
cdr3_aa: CASSPPGQLGGYTF

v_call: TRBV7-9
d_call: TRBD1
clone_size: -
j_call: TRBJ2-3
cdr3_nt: TGTGCCAGCAGCTTAAGGGACAGAAGCACAGATACGCAGTATTTT
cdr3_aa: CASSLRDRSTDTQYF

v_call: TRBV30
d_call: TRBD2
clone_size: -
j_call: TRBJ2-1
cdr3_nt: TGTGCCGGACATCCTAGCGGGGAGTACAATGAGCAGTTCTTC
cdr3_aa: CAGHPSGEYNEQFF

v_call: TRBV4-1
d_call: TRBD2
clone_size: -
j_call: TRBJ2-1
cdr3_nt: TGCGCCAGCAGCCCCACCCCCGGGAGGTCCTACAATGAGCAGTTCTTC
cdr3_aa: CASSPTPGRSYNEQFF

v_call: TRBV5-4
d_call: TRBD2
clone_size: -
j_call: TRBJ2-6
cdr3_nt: TGTGCCAGCAGCTTCGCAGCGGGGGGGCCGGGGGCCAACGTCCTGACTTTC
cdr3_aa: CASSFAAGGPGANVLTF

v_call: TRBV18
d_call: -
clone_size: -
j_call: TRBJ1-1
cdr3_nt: TGTGCCAGCTCACCTGATTCTGGGGCGGGGAGGAACACTGAAGCTTTCTTT
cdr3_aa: CASSPDSGAGRNTEAFF

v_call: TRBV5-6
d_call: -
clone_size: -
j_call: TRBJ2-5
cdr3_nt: TGTGCCAGCAGCTTGTCGCCCAGCCATGGGGAGACCCAGTACTTC
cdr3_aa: CASSLSPSHGETQYF

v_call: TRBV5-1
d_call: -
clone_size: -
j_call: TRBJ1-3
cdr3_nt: TGCGCCAGCCGACTCCGGGACACTGGAAACACCATATATTTT
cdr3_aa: CASRLRDTGNTIYF

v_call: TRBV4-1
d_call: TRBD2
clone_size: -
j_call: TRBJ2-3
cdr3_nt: TGCGCCAGCAGCCAAGATCGAGTGGGAGGGCCGGATACGCAGTATTTT
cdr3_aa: CASSQDRVGGPDTQYF

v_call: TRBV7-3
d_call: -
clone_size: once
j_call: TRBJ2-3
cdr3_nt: TGTGCCAGCAGCTTACGGGGATCAGATACGCAGTATTTT
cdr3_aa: CASSLRGSDTQYF

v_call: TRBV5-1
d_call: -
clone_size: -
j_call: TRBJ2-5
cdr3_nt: TGCGCCAGCAGCTTGGAACCCTCGGTAGGAGAGACCCAGTACTTC
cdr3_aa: CASSLEPSVGETQYF

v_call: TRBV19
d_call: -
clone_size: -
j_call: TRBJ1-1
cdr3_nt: TGTGCCAGTATGAGGATGAACACTGAAGCTTTCTTT
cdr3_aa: CASMRMNTEAFF